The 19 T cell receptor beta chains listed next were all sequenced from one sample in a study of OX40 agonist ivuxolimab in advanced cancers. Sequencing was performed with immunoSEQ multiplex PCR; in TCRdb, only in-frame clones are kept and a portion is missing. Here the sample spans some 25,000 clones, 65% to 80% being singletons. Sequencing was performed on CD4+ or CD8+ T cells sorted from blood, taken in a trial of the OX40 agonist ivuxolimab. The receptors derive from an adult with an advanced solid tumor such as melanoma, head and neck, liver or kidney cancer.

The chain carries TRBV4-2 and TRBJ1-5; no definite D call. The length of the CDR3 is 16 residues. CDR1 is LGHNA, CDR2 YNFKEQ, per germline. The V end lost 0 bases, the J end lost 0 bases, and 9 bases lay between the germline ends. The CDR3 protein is CASSQEWAASNQPQHF. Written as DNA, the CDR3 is TGTGCCAGCAGCCAAGAATGGGCGGCTAGCAATCAGCCCCAGCATTTT.

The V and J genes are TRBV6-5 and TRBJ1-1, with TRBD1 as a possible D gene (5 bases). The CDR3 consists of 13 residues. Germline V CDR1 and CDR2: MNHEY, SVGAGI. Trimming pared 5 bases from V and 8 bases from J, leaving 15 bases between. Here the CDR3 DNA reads TGTGCCAGCAGTAGTCAGGGAGAAGGCGAAGCTTTCTTT. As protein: CASSSQGEGEAFF.

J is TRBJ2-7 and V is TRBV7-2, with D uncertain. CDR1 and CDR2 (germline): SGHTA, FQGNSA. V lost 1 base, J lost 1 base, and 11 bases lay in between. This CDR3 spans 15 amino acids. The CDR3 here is CASSLGPGRSYEQYF. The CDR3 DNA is TGTGCCAGCAGCTTAGGCCCGGGCAGATCCTACGAGCAGTACTTC.

CDR3 sequence: CASSPTGFDPDTQYF. The CDR3 nucleotides read TGTGCCAGCAGCCCGACGGGCTTTGACCCCGATACGCAGTATTTT. This rearrangement joins TRBV5-4 to TRBJ2-3; no clear D. Germline V gene data show CDR1 as SGHNT and CDR2 as YYREEE (reference sequence). V lost 4 bases and J lost 6, with 18 bases in between. This CDR3 is built from 15 residues.

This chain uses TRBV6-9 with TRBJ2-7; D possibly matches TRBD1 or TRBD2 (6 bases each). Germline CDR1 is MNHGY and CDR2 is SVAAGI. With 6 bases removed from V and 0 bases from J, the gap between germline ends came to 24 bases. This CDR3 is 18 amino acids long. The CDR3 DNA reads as TGTGCCAGCAGCCCAAGGGGGTGGAAGGGACTCTTCTCCTACGAGCAGTACTTC. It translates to CASSPRGWKGLFSYEQYF.

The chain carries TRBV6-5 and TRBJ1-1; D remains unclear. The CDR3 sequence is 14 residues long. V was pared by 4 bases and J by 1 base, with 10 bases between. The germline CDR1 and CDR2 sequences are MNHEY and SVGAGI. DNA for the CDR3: TGTGCCAGCAGTTCCCCGGGCCCGAACACTGAAGCTTTCTTT. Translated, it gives CASSSPGPNTEAFF.

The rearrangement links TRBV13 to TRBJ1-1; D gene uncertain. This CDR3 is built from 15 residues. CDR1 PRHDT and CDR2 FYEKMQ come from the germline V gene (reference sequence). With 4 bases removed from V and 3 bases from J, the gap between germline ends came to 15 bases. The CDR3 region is CASSSRSGLDTEAFF. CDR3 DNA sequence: TGTGCCAGCAGCTCCCGGTCCGGTCTAGACACTGAAGCTTTCTTT.

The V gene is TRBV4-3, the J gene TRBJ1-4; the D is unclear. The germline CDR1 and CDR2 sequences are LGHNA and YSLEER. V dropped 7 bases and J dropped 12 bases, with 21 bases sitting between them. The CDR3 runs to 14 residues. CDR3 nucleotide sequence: TGCGCCAGCACATACGAGCTCCCTGGTCGGGAACTGTTTTTT. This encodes CASTYELPGRELFF.

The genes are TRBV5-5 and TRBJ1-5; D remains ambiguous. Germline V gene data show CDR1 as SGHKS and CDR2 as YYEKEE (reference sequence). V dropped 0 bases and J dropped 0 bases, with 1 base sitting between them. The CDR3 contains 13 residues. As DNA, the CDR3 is TGTGCCAGCAGCTTGGGTAGCAATCAGCCCCAGCATTTT. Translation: CASSLGSNQPQHF.

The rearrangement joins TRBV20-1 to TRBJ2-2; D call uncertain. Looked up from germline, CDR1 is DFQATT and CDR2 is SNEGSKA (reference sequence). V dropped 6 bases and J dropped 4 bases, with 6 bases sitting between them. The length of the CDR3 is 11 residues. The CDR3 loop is CSAPLTGELFF. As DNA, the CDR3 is TGCAGTGCCCCACTCACCGGGGAGCTGTTTTTT.

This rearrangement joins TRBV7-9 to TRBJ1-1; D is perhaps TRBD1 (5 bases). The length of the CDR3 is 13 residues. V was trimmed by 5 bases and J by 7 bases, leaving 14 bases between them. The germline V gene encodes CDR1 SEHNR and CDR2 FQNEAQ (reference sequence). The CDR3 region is CASSPGGGFEAFF. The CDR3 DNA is TGTGCCAGCAGCCCTGGGGGGGGGTTTGAAGCTTTCTTT.

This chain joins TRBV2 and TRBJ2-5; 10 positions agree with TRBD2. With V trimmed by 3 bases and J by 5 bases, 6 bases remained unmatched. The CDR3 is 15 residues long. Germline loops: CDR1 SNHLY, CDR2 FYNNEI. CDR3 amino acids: CASSDSGGAGETQYF. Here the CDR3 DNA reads TGTGCCAGCAGTGACAGCGGGGGGGCCGGTGAGACCCAGTACTTC. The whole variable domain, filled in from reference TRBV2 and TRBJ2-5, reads EPEVTQTPSHQVTQMGQEVILRCVPISNHLYFYWYRQILGQKVEFLVSFYNNEISEKSEIFDDQFSVERPDGSNFTLKIRSTKLEDSAMYFCASSDSGGAGETQYFGPGTRLLVL.

Here the CDR3 reads CASSLDLTGGAETQYF. For the CDR3, the DNA is TGTGCCAGCAGCTTAGATCTGACAGGGGGCGCGGAGACCCAGTACTTC. This chain joins TRBV11-2 and TRBJ2-5; 10 positions match TRBD1. The CDR3 runs to 16 residues. Trimming cost V 0 bases and J 5 bases; bases outside gene matches: 6. Germline V gene sequence: CDR1 SGHAT, CDR2 FQNNGV.

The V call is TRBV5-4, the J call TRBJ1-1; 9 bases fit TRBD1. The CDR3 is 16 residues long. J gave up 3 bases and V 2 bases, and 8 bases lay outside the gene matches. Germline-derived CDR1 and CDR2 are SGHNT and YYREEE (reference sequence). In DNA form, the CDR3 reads TGTGCCAGCAGCTTTCCTGGGACAGGGTTGGACACTGAAGCTTTCTTT. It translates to CASSFPGTGLDTEAFF.

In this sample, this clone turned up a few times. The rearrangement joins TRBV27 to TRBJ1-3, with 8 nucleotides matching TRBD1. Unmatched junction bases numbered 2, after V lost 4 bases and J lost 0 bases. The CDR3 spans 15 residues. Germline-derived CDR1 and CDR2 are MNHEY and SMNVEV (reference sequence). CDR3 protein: CASSSGGFSGNTIYF. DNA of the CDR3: TGTGCCAGCAGTTCAGGGGGCTTCTCTGGAAACACCATATATTTT.

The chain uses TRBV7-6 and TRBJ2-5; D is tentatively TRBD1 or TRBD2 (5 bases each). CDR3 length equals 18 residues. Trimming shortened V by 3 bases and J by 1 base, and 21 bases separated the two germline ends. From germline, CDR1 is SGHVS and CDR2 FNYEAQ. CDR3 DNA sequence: TGTGCCAGCAGCTTCATTTTGGGGCGGGTGGCTAGCCAAGAGACCCAGTACTTC. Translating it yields CASSFILGRVASQETQYF.

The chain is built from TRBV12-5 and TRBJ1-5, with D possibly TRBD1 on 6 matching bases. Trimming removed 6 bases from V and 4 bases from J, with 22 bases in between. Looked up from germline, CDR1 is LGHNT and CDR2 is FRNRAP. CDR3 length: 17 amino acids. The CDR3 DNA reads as TGTGCTAGTGGCCCCCCCGGGACACCTTATGGGAATCAGCCCCAGCATTTT. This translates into CASGPPGTPYGNQPQHF.

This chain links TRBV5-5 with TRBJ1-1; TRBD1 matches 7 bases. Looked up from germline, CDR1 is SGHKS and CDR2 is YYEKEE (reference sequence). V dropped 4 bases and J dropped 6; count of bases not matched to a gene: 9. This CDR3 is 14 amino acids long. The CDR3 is CASSLSGTAAEAFF. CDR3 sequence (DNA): TGTGCCAGCAGCCTTTCGGGGACAGCCGCTGAAGCTTTCTTT. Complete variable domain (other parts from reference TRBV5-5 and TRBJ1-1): DAGVTQSPTHLIKTRGQQVTLRCSPISGHKSVSWYQQVLGQGPQFIFQYYEKEERGRGNFPDRFSARQFPNYSSELNVNALLLGDSALYLCASSLSGTAAEAFFGQGTRLTVV.

For the CDR3, the DNA is TGCGCCAGCAGCCAATATTCAGAGAACACTGAAGCTTTCTTT. It translates to CASSQYSENTEAFF. The V and J genes are TRBV4-1 and TRBJ1-1; D remains unclear. Germline loops: CDR1 MGHRA, CDR2 YSYEKL. The V end was cut by 2 bases, the J end by 1 base, with 8 bases between. The CDR3 covers 14 residues.